This record concerns one T cell receptor beta chain sequence. No antigen is known for it. This specimen comes from a study of CXCR3-negative and CXCR3-positive naive CD8 T cells. Across the whole study: About 150 million TRB reads were obtained in total, which works out to about 1.5 +/- 0.3 million per library. The study, taken as a whole, reports: High diversity, comparable across both naive subsets, contrasted with much lower diversity in memory CD8+ cells. Unlike memory cells, which differed, naive CXCR3-negative and CXCR3-positive cells had similar TRBV-TRBJ usage. Upon cryopreservation, CXCR3 expression partially decreased, and most assays used fresh PBMCs.

The CDR3 totals 17 residues. Libraries of TRB cDNA were made by 5' RACE and carried UMIs. TCRdb re-called the 5' RACE reads; every CDR3 protein appears as one record, without DNA. The sample features around 41,000 distinct CDR3 sequences, with about 11% in its top ten. The rearrangement links TRBV12-3 or TRBV12-4 to TRBJ2-5; the TCRdb D gene call, TRBD1, has no DNA to confirm it. Sequenced sample: memory CD8+ T cells from blood. This TCR came from a human donor in good health. Some clones in this sample may be carry-over from other donors' samples. The CDR3 loop is CASSLAPPGTGEETQYF.